The 25 T cell receptor beta chains listed next were all sequenced from one sample in a study of molecular identifiers for immune sequencing clone quantification. From the PCR reads, TCRdb called clonotypes with MiXCR, one entry per CDR3 protein. The data show fewer than 350,000 distinct CDR3 sequences, over 20% seen once. Sequenced material: naive CD8+ T cells from blood, with Jurkat cell RNA spiked in. Subset given: FACS-sorted CD8+CD4-CCR7+CD45RA+ naive T cells. The receptors shown here come from a human donor in good health. Some libraries in this study had Jurkat cell RNA spiked in.

The rearrangement uses TRBV5-6 and TRBJ2-5; 11 bases agree with TRBD1. Germline CDR1 is SGHDT and CDR2 is YYEEEE. The CDR3 has 17 amino acids. With V trimmed by 4 bases and J by 2 bases, 10 bases remained unmatched. CDR3 residues: CASSLGQGARVQETQYF. DNA of the CDR3: TGTGCCAGCAGCCTTGGACAGGGGGCGAGGGTACAAGAGACCCAGTACTTC. The variable domain in full, completed from reference TRBV5-6 and TRBJ2-5, reads DAGVTQSPTHLIKTRGQQVTLRCSPKSGHDTVSWYQQALGQGPQFIFQYYEEEERQRGNFPDRFSGHQFPNYSSELNVNALLLGDSALYLCASSLGQGARVQETQYFGPGTRLLVL.

This clonotype has only a few counts. This chain links TRBV2 with TRBJ1-1; unclear D gene. V dropped 5 bases and J dropped 1 base, with 11 bases sitting between them. The germline V gene has CDR1 SNHLY and CDR2 FYNNEI. This CDR3 spans 14 amino acids. The CDR3 here is CASSSPLQNTEAFF. The CDR3 DNA is TGTGCCAGCAGTTCTCCACTTCAGAACACTGAAGCTTTCTTT.

Comments on this clonotype: One junction end does not reproduce the germline sequence, and a read error may be involved. The rearrangement links TRBV5-1 to TRBJ2-5; D might be TRBD2 (5 bases). Germline-derived CDR1 and CDR2 are SGHRS and YFSETQ. The length of the CDR3 is 14 residues. CDR3 sequence: CASSSDGGVETQSF. The CDR3 coding sequence is TGCGCCAGCAGCTCGGACGGAGGTGTGGAGACCCAGTCCTTC.

This clonotype has just a few counts. The chain combines TRBV12-3 or TRBV12-4 with TRBJ2-3; D call uncertain. This CDR3 comprises 16 residues. V lost 3 bases and J 0 bases, leaving 13 bases between the germline ends. CDR3 residues: CASSFWQEYSTDTQYF. DNA for the CDR3: TGTGCCAGCAGTTTTTGGCAGGAGTATAGCACAGATACGCAGTATTTT.

This clonotype was recorded at least ten times. This chain links TRBV20-1 with TRBJ1-2; D call uncertain. This CDR3 is built from 15 residues. Germline CDR1 DFQATT, CDR2 SNEGSKA (reference sequence). Trimming removed 0 bases at V and 2 bases at J, with 13 bases between. The CDR3 sequence: CSARDQSSSNYGYTF. As DNA, the CDR3 is TGCAGTGCTAGAGATCAATCTAGTTCGAACTATGGCTACACCTTC.

This clonotype was picked up a small number of times. The chain is built from TRBV6-2 or TRBV6-3 and TRBJ1-1; D unclear. Trimming removed 5 bases from V and 5 bases from J, with 12 bases in between. Germline V gives CDR1 MNHEY, CDR2 SVGEGT. The CDR3 totals 13 residues. The CDR3 coding sequence is TGTGCCAGCAGTCCGGCGCAGGTGACTGAAGCTTTCTTT. Protein sequence: CASSPAQVTEAFF.

This chain's CDR3 is CASSLGQGSNYGYTF. The CDR3 DNA reads as TGTGCCAGCAGCTTAGGGCAGGGGTCCAACTATGGCTACACCTTC. V is TRBV7-8 and J is TRBJ1-2; a weak D match, TRBD1 (6 bases). Trimming left V 1 base short and J 2 bases short, with 11 bases between. The CDR3 is 15 residues long. CDR1 and CDR2 (germline): SGHVS, FQNEAQ.

The chain employs TRBV7-2 and TRBJ2-5; D is uncertain. Trimming pared 5 bases from V and 4 bases from J, leaving 17 bases between. The germline gives CDR1 SGHTA, CDR2 FQGNSA. The length of the CDR3 is 15 residues. The CDR3 is CASSIVQSPRETQYF. DNA for the CDR3: TGTGCCAGCAGCATAGTACAAAGCCCCCGAGAGACCCAGTACTTC.

The rearrangement links TRBV6-2 or TRBV6-3 to TRBJ2-2, with D perhaps matching TRBD1 or TRBD2 (5 bases each). Deletions cut 7 bases from V and 4 bases from J, with 10 bases between. The CDR3 consists of 13 residues. Looked up from germline, CDR1 is MNHEY and CDR2 is SVGEGT. The CDR3 protein is CASTRDRTGELFF. The CDR3 DNA sequence: TGTGCCAGCACTCGGGACCGCACCGGGGAGCTGTTTTTT.

The chain recombines TRBV5-4 with TRBJ2-3; D is unresolved. V was cut by 3 bases and J by 1 base, with 9 bases left in between. CDR3 length: 14 residues. From germline, CDR1 is SGHNT and CDR2 YYREEE (reference sequence). CDR3: CASSSEMGTDTQYF. The CDR3 DNA follows: TGTGCCAGCAGCTCGGAGATGGGCACAGATACGCAGTATTTT.

With regard to this clonotype: A read error may account for a junction end that differs from germline. V usage is TRBV5-3 and J usage is TRBJ2-1; 9 bases are a match to TRBD2. TRBV5-3 is placed among ORFs of uncertain function. The CDR3 runs 17 residues. The CDR3 nucleotides read TGTACCAGCAGTCCTCGTTTAGCGGGAGCTTCCCCCGCTGAGCAGTTCTTC. It specifies CTSSPRLAGASPAEQFF.

This chain connects TRBV9 to TRBJ2-1, with 7 bases matching TRBD2. This CDR3 is built from 16 residues. V shed 0 bases, J shed 8 bases, and the junction held 11 bases outside the gene matches. Germline loops: CDR1 SGDLS, CDR2 YYNGEE. The CDR3 loop reads CASSVVYGGGPDEQFF. Here the CDR3 DNA reads TGTGCCAGCAGCGTAGTTTACGGGGGAGGGCCGGATGAGCAGTTCTTC.

This clonotype was found a few times. The chain uses TRBV7-9 and TRBJ2-7; TRBD2 is a possible D gene (7 bases). The CDR3 is made up of 16 amino acids. Germline V gives CDR1 SEHNR, CDR2 FQNEAQ (reference sequence). V lost 5 bases and J lost 0, with 17 bases in between. CDR3 in amino acids: CASSELGGPYSYEQYF. The CDR3 coding sequence is TGTGCCAGCAGCGAATTGGGGGGGCCCTACTCCTACGAGCAGTACTTC.

This clonotype occurred a few times. The chain links TRBV30 to TRBJ2-7; D not resolved. Germline CDR1 reads GTSNPN; CDR2 reads SVGIG (reference sequence). The CDR3 consists of 13 residues. V was cut by 3 bases and J by 3 bases, with 12 bases left in between. The CDR3 reads CAWSQEQFYEQYF. In nucleotides, the CDR3 is TGTGCCTGGAGCCAAGAACAGTTCTACGAGCAGTACTTC.

In this sample, this clonotype turned up a few times. The chain uses TRBV11-3 and TRBJ2-2; 10 bases map to TRBD1. This CDR3 is 17 amino acids long. Germline values: CDR1 SGHNT, CDR2 YENEEA. The V gene end was trimmed by 4 bases and the J gene end by 2 bases; junction bases not matched to a gene: 7. As DNA, the CDR3 is TGTGCCAGCAGCTCCAGACAGGGGGCCGTTAACACCGGGGAGCTGTTTTTT. Translating it yields CASSSRQGAVNTGELFF.

This clonotype was recorded at least ten times. The germline gene is not matched at one end of the junction; a read error may be the cause. The chain employs TRBV12-3 or TRBV12-4 and TRBJ1-1, with D unresolved. The CDR3 has 12 amino acids. In DNA, the CDR3 is TGCGCCAGCAGCCCCGGGAACACTGAAGCTTTCTTT. It yields the protein CASSPGNTEAFF.

This clonotype has just a few counts. The rearrangement joins TRBV6-2 or TRBV6-3 to TRBJ2-5, with 9 bases aligning to TRBD1. The CDR3 sequence is 17 residues long. The junction had 7 bases not matched to a gene; V was cut back by 2 bases and J by 0 bases. CDR1 and CDR2 (germline): MNHEY, SVGEGT. The CDR3 sequence is CASSYRPTGGYQETQYF. The CDR3 DNA follows: TGTGCCAGCAGTTACCGGCCGACAGGGGGTTACCAAGAGACCCAGTACTTC.

This clonotype came up a few times. At one boundary the junction diverges from the germline segment, which might be a read error. This chain joins TRBV9 and TRBJ1-1; no reliable D call. Looked up from germline, CDR1 is SGDLS and CDR2 is YYNGEE. The CDR3 runs to 12 residues. This CDR3 reads CASSAPRTEALF. The CDR3 coding sequence is TGTGCCAGCAGCGCCCCCCGTACTGAAGCTCTCTTT.

This clonotype was recorded many times. The chain recombines TRBV7-9 with TRBJ2-2; the D gene is possibly TRBD1 (6 bases). The CDR3 contains 17 residues. Germline-derived CDR1 and CDR2 are SEHNR and FQNEAQ (reference sequence). V was trimmed by 5 bases and J by 3 bases, leaving 19 bases between them. The CDR3 DNA is TGTGCCAGCAGCCGGTGGAACGGGACAAGCGACACCGGGGAGCTGTTTTTT. It codes for CASSRWNGTSDTGELFF.

Concerning this clonotype itself: Sequence at one end of the junction differs from germline and may be a read error. The chain uses TRBV27 and TRBJ2-7, with TRBD2 as a possible D gene (5 bases). The CDR3 covers 16 residues. Per the germline V gene, CDR1 is MNHEY and CDR2 is SMNVEV (reference sequence). CDR3 in amino acids: CARSLSAPPGSSAPYF. The CDR3 DNA reads as TGTGCCCGCAGTTTATCTGCCCCCCCGGGGAGCAGCGCGCCGTACTTC.

At least ten counts were recorded for this clonotype. The rearrangement links TRBV6-2 or TRBV6-3 to TRBJ1-1; D gene ambiguous. The CDR3 is 14 residues long. Germline V lookup: CDR1 MNHEY, CDR2 SVGEGT. Trimming pared 0 bases from V and 6 bases from J, leaving 11 bases between. CDR3 bases: TGTGCCAGCAGTTACTCCCCCCTCGTCCCTGAAGCTTTCTTT. Protein: CASSYSPLVPEAFF.

Only a few counts were recorded for this clonotype. The chain couples TRBV4-1 to TRBJ1-3; 12 positions agree with TRBD1. Germline CDR1 and CDR2: MGHRA and YSYEKL. The length of the CDR3 is 17 residues. V lost 4 bases, J lost 0 bases, and 4 bases stayed unmatched. The CDR3: CASSPPGQGASGNTIYF. The CDR3 bases are TGCGCCAGCAGCCCACCGGGACAGGGGGCCTCTGGAAACACCATATATTTT.

This clonotype occurred many times. The chain uses TRBV5-6 and TRBJ1-1; 7 positions match TRBD1. V dropped 3 bases and J dropped 4; count of bases not matched to a gene: 12. The CDR3 covers 16 residues. The V gene's germline CDR1 is SGHDT and CDR2 YYEEEE. The CDR3 loop reads CASSSGGWGLSTEAFF. Here the CDR3 DNA reads TGTGCCAGCAGCTCAGGGGGTTGGGGGCTGAGCACTGAAGCTTTCTTT.

Points on this clonotype: A much more abundant neighbour one base away suggests this may be a read error. The chain combines TRBV13 with TRBJ1-1; 7 bases line up with TRBD1. The germline gives CDR1 PRHDT, CDR2 FYEKMQ (reference sequence). The CDR3 has 16 amino acids. CDR3 in DNA: TGTGCCAGCAGCCCTCGACAGGGACCATTGAACACTGGAGCTTTCTTT. Encoded protein: CASSPRQGPLNTGAFF.

Comment on this clonotype: Sequence at one end of the junction differs from germline and may be a read error. This chain joins TRBV6-2 or TRBV6-3 and TRBJ1-5; D ambiguous. Germline V lookup: CDR1 MNHEY, CDR2 SVGEGT. The CDR3 consists of 14 residues. The CDR3 nucleotides read TGTGCCTGCAGTTACGTGGGTCTTAATCAGCCCCAGCATTTT. Translation: CACSYVGLNQPQHF.